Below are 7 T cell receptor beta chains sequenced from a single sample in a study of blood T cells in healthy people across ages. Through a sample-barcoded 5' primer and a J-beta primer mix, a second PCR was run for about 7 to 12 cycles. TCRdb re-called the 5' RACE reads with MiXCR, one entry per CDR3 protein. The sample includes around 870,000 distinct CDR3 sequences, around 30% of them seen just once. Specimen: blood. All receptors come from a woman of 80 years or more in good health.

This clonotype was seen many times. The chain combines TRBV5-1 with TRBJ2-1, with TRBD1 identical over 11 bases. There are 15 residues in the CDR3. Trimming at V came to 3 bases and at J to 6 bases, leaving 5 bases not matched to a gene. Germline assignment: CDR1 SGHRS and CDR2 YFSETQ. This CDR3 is CASSSGQGAFNEQFF. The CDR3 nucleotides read TGCGCCAGCAGCTCCGGACAGGGGGCTTTCAATGAGCAGTTCTTC.

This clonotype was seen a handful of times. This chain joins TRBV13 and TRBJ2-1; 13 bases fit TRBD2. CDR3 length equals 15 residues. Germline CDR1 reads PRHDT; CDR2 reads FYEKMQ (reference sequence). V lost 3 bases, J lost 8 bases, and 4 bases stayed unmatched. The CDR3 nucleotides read TGTGCCAGCAGCTTCGGGACTAGCGGGATCTATGAGCAGTTCTTC. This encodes CASSFGTSGIYEQFF.

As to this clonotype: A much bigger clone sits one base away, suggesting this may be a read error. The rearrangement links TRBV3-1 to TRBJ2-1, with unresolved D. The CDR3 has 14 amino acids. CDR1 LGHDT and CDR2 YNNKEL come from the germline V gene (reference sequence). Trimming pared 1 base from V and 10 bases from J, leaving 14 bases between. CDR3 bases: TGTGCCAGCAGCCAAGGTCATCCGCTCTACGAGCAGTTCTTC. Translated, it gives CASSQGHPLYEQFF.

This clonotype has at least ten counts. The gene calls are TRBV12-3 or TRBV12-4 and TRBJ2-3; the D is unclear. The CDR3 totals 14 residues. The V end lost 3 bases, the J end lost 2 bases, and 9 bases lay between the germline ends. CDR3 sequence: CASSFNAYTDTQYF. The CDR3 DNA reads TGTGCCAGCAGTTTTAACGCCTACACAGATACGCAGTATTTT.

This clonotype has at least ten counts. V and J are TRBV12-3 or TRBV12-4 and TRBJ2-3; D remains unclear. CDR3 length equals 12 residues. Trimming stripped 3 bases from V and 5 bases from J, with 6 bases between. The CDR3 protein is CASSFVQDTQYF. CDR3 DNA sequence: TGTGCCAGCAGTTTTGTTCAAGATACGCAGTATTTT.

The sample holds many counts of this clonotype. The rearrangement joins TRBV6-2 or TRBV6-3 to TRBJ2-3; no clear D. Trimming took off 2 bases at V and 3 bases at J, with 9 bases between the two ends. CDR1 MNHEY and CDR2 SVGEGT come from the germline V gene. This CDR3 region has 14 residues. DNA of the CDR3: TGTGCCAGCAGTTACGGTCACGCGACAGATACGCAGTATTTT. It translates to CASSYGHATDTQYF.

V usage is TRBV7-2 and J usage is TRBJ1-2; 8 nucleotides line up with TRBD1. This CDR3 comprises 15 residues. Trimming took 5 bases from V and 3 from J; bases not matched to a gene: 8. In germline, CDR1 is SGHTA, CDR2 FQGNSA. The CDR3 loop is CASSPGTGYDYGYTF. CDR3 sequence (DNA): TGTGCCAGCAGCCCGGGGACAGGATACGACTATGGCTACACCTTC.